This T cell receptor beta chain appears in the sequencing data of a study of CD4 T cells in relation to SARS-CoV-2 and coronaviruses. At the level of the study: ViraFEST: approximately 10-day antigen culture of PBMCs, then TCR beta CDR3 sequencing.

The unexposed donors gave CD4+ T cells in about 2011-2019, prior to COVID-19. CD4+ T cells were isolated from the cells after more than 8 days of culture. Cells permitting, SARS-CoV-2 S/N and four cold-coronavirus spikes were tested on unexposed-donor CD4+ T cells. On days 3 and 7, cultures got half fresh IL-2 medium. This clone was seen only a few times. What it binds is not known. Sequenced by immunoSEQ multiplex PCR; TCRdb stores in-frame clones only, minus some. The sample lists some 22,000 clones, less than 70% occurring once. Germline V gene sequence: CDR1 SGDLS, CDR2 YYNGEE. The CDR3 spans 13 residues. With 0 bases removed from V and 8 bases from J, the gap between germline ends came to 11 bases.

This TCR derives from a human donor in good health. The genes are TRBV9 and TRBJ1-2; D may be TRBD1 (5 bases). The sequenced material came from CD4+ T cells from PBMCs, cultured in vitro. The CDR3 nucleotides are TGTGCCAGCAGCGTAGCACAGGCCGCGGGCTACACCTTC. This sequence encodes CASSVAQAAGYTF.